This T cell receptor (beta chain) originates from a study of T cell responses to AZD1222 COVID-19 vaccine. Clones were sequenced by immunoSEQ multiplex PCR, and TCRdb holds only the in-frame ones, with some missing. The table records some 140,000 clones, approximately 93% of them present only once. This CDR3 comprises 15 residues. The germline gives CDR1 MRHNA, CDR2 SNTAGT. The V gene end was trimmed by 3 bases and the J gene end by 1 base; junction bases not matched to a gene: 2. Broader study findings: Among AZD1222 vaccinees, only 5 to 7 were seropositive at baseline. White British people made up most donors, females outnumbered males, and clonal diversity was possibly underestimated. Increased Spike-specific TCR breadth and depth were observed after two AZD1222 doses.

With respect to this clone: Its specificity is not known.

This sample comprised peripheral blood, obtained on day 0 of AZD1222 vaccination. The sequence derives from an adult in good health. This chain connects TRBV6-4 to TRBJ2-3, with TRBD2 matching over 9 bases. The CDR3 DNA reads as TGTGCCAGCAGTGAAAAGCGGGGGGGCACAGATACGCAGTATTTT. The encoded protein is CASSEKRGGTDTQYF.